These T cell receptor beta chains were read from a single sample in a study of cytomegalovirus exposure and HLA in healthy donors. Some clones are missing from TCRdb's copy, which holds only in-frame ones; the method was immunoSEQ multiplex PCR. The sample holds about 120,000 clones, over 70% seen once. Sequencing was done on a sample of PBMCs. The source of these receptors is a middle-aged woman in good health and CMV-seropositive. Each CDR3 is given with its conserved first and last residue. The D gene is left open where the match is weak. The size of a clone is reported for some rows only, either as once, few or many, or as a class for expanded clones.

TRBV7-2	TRBD1	.	TRBJ1-1	CASSLVPGQGEAFF	TGTGCCAGCAGCTTAGTCCCGGGACAGGGTGAAGCTTTCTTT
TRBV9	.	.	TRBJ2-5	CASSVAGSGEGETQYF	TGTGCCAGCAGCGTAGCGGGTAGCGGAGAGGGAGAGACCCAGTACTTC
TRBV28	TRBD2	.	TRBJ2-7	CASSPREGEPSYEQYF	TGTGCCAGCAGTCCCAGGGAGGGCGAACCCTCCTACGAGCAGTACTTC
TRBV18	.	.	TRBJ2-3	CASSPPNRVDTQYF	TGTGCCAGCTCACCACCGAACAGGGTGGACACGCAGTATTTT
TRBV5-6	.	few	TRBJ2-1	CASSLGSWTNNEQFF	TGTGCCAGCAGCTTGGGTTCGTGGACTAACAATGAGCAGTTCTTC
TRBV19	.	few	TRBJ2-3	CASSIRNGGSTDTQYF	TGTGCCAGTAGTATTCGCAACGGGGGAAGCACAGATACGCAGTATTTT
TRBV23-1	.	.	TRBJ2-7	CASLYKRRYEQYF	TGCGCCAGCCTATACAAAAGGCGGTACGAGCAGTACTTC
TRBV7-6	.	.	TRBJ1-1	CASSKISRDMNTEAFF	TGTGCCAGCAGCAAAATTAGTCGGGATATGAACACTGAAGCTTTCTTT
TRBV7-9	.	few	TRBJ2-7	CASSLEGSPYEQYF	TGTGCCAGCAGCTTAGAGGGGTCCCCCTACGAGCAGTACTTC
TRBV7-9	.	.	TRBJ1-2	CASSFDSGYGYTF	TGTGCCAGCAGCTTCGACAGCGGGTATGGCTACACCTTC
TRBV25-1	TRBD2	once	TRBJ2-3	CASSDSGDPTDTQYF	TGTGCCAGCAGTGATAGCGGGGACCCCACAGATACGCAGTATTTT
TRBV5-1	.	.	TRBJ2-5	CASSLGPSSVGQETQYF	TGCGCCAGCAGCTTGGGCCCCTCTAGCGTGGGGCAAGAGACCCAGTACTTC
TRBV6-4	.	.	TRBJ2-3	CASSDGAGATDTQYF	TGTGCCAGCAGTGACGGGGCAGGGGCCACAGATACGCAGTATTTT